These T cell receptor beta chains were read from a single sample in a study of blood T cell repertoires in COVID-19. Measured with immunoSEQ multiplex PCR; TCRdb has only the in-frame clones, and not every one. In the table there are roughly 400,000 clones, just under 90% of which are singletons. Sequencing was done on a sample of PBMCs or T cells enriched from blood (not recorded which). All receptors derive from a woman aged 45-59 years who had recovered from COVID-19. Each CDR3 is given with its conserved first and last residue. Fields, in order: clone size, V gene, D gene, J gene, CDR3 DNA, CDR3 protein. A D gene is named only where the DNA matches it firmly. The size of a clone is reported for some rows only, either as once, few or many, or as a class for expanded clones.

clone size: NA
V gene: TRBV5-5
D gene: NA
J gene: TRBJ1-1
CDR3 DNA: TGTGCCAGCAGCTTGATGAGTGGCACTGAAGCTTTCTTT
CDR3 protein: CASSLMSGTEAFF

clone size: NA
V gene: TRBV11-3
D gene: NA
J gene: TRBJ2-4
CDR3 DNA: TGTGCCAGCAGCATCCGACAGGGAGGCAAAAACATTCAGTACTTC
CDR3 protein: CASSIRQGGKNIQYF

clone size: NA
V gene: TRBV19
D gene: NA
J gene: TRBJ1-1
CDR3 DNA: TGTGCCAGTAGTATAGTCGGGCAGGGCTTCCCCCCGGGCACTGAAGCTTTCTTT
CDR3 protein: CASSIVGQGFPPGTEAFF

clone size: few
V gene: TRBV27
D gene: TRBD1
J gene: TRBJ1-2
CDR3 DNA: TGTGCCAGCAGTGGTTATGGGACAGAATCTGTTGGGGGCTACACCTTC
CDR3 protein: CASSGYGTESVGGYTF

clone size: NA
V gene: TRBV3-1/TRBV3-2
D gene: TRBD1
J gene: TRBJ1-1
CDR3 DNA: TGTGCCAGCAGCCAAGGACAGGGGCGAGGAACTGAAGCTTTCTTT
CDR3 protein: CASSQGQGRGTEAFF

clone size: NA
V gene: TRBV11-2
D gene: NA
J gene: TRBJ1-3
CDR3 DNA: TGTGCCAGCAGCTTAGAGTCGGGGAGGGGAAACACCATATATTTT
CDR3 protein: CASSLESGRGNTIYF

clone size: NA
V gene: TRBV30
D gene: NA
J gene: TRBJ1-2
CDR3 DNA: TGTGCCTGGAGTGTAGGATGGCAGGCCTATGGCTACACCTTC
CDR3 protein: CAWSVGWQAYGYTF

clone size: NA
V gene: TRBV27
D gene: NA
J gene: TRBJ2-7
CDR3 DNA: TGTGCCAGCAGTCTCTTCGGAGGGGACTACGAGCAGTACTTC
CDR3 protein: CASSLFGGDYEQYF

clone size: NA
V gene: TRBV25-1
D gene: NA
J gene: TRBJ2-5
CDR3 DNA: TGTGCCAGCAGTGAGCCCAGGGTCCGGTACCAAGAGACCCAGTACTTC
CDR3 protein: CASSEPRVRYQETQYF

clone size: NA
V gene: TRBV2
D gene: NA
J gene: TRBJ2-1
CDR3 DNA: TGTGCCAGCAGTGTATCAGGGGGAGGCAATGAGCAGTTCTTC
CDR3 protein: CASSVSGGGNEQFF

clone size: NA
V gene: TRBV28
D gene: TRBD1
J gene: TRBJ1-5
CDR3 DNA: TGTGCCAGCAGCCACGGACAGGGCGGCAATCAGCCCCAGCATTTT
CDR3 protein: CASSHGQGGNQPQHF

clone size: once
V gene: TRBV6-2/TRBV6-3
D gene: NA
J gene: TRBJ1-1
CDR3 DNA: TGTGCCAGCAGTGACCAGGACACCTTTGAAGCTTTCTTT
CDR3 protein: CASSDQDTFEAFF

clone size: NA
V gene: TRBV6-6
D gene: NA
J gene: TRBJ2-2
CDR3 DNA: TGTGCCAGCATGGAGGACCCACCGAACACCGGGGAGCTGTTTTTT
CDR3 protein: CASMEDPPNTGELFF

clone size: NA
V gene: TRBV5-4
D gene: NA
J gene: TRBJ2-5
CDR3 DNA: TGTGCCAGCAGCTCAAATCCCGGGACCCAGTACTTC
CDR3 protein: CASSSNPGTQYF

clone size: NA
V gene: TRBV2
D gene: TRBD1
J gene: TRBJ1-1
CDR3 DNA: TGTGCCAGCAGTACAAACAGGGGACGGACTGAAGCTTTCTTT
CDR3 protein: CASSTNRGRTEAFF

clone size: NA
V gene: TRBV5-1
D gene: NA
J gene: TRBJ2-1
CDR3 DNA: TGCGCCAGCAGCTTGGAGTGGGGGGTTTTGGATGAGCAGTTCTTC
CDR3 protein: CASSLEWGVLDEQFF

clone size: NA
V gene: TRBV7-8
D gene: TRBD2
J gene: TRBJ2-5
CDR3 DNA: TGTGCCAGCAGCCTGACGGGGGGCCAAGAGACCCAGTACTTC
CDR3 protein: CASSLTGGQETQYF

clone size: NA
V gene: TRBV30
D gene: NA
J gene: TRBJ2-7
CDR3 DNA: TGTGCCTGGAGTTTGACAGGACGCGAGCAGTACTTC
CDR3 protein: CAWSLTGREQYF

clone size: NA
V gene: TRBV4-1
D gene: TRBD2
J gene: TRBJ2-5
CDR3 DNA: TGCGCCAGCAGCCAGGAATCTCTAGCGGGGGCCTCGTTTCAAGAGACCCAGTACTTC
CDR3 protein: CASSQESLAGASFQETQYF

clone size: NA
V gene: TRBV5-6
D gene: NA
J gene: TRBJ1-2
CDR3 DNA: TGTGCCAGCAGCTTGCAGGGAACAAACTATGGCTACACCTTC
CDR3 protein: CASSLQGTNYGYTF

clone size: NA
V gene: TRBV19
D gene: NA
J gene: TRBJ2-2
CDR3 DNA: TGTGCCAGTAGTATATCAGCGGGGGAGCTGTTTTTT
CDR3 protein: CASSISAGELFF

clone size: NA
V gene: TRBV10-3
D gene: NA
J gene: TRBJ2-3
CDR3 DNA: TGTGCCATCAGAGGTCAGGGAGGAGGCGGAGGTATGAGCACAGATACGCAGTATTTT
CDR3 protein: CAIRGQGGGGGMSTDTQYF

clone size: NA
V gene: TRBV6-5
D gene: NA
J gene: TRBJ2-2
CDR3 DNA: TGTGCCAGCAGCCCGACAGACACCGGGGAGCTGTTTTTT
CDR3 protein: CASSPTDTGELFF

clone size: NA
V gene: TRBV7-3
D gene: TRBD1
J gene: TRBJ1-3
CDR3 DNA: TGTGCCAGCAGCTCCTATGGGACAGGGCCAGTCTCTGGAAACACCATATATTTT
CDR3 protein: CASSSYGTGPVSGNTIYF

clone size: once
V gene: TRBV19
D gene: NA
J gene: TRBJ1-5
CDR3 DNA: TGTGCCAGTGGGGGGGGCCTATTT
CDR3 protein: CASGGGLF

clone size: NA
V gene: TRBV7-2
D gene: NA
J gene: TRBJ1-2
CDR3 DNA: TGTGCCAGCAGCTCGTTGGAACTAAACTATGGCTACACCTTC
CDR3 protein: CASSSLELNYGYTF

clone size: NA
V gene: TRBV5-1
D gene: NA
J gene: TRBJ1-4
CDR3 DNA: TGCGCCAGCAGCTTGTCCGGACGGGGAACTAATGAAAAACTGTTTTTT
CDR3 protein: CASSLSGRGTNEKLFF

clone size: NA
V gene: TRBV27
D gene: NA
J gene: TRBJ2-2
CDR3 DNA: TGTGCCAGCAGCCGTAACACCGGGGAGCTGTTTTTT
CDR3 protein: CASSRNTGELFF

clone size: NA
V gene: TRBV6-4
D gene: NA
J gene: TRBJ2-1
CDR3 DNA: TGTGCCACCCAGCAGCGGCAATACAATGAGCAGTTCTTC
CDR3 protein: CATQQRQYNEQFF

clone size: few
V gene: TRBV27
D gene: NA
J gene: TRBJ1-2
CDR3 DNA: TGTGCCAGCAGGCCCTCAACAGGGTACTACACCTTC
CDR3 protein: CASRPSTGYYTF

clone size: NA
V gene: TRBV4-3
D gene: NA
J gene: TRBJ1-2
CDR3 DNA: TGCGCCAGCAGCCAAGACCCGGGGTCCTTATATGGCTACACCTTC
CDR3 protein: CASSQDPGSLYGYTF

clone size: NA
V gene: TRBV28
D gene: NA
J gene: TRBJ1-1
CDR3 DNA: TGTGCCAGCAGTAGAGGACTTGACACTGAAGCTTTCTTT
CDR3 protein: CASSRGLDTEAFF

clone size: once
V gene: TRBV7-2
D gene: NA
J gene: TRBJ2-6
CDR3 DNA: TGTGCCAGCAGCTTAGGACAGGCAGGGGCCAACGTCCTGACTTTC
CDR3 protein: CASSLGQAGANVLTF

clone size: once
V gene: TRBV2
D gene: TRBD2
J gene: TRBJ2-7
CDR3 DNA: TGTGCCAGCAGTGGGGTTCTAGCGGGGTCCTACGAGCAGTACTTC
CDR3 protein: CASSGVLAGSYEQYF

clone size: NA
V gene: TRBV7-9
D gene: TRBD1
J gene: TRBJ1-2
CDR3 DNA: TGTGCCAGCAGCTTAAATTGGGATGTCAGGGGGCCTATCCCCTACACCTTC
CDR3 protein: CASSLNWDVRGPIPYTF

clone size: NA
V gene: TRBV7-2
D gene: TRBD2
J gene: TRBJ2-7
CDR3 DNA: TGTGCCAGCAGCTTTAGTGGACTAGCGGGGGCCTACGAGCAGTACTTC
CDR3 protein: CASSFSGLAGAYEQYF

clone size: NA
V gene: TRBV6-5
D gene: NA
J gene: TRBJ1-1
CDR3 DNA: TGTGCCAGTTCTCCGGGGTCTATGAACACTGAAGCTTTCTTT
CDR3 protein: CASSPGSMNTEAFF

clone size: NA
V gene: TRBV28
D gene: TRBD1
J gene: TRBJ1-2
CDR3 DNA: TGTGCCAGCTATGGACAGGGAAGCTATGGCTACACCTTC
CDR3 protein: CASYGQGSYGYTF

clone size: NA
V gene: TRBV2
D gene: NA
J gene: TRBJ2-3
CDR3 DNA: TGTGCCAGCAGTGAAGCCAGTACGAGGGGCACAGATACGCAGTATTTT
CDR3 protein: CASSEASTRGTDTQYF

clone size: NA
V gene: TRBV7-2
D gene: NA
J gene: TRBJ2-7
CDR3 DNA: TGTGCCAGCAGCTTATTAGAGGATCTCTACGAGCAGTACTTC
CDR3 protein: CASSLLEDLYEQYF

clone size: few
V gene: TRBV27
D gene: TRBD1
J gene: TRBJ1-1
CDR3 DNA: TGTGCCAGCAGTTTGGGACAGGGGACCACTGAAGCTTTCTTT
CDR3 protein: CASSLGQGTTEAFF

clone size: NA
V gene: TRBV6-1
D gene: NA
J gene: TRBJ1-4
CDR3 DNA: TGTGCCAGCAGTGACCGGTGGAATGAAAAACTGTTTTTT
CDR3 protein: CASSDRWNEKLFF

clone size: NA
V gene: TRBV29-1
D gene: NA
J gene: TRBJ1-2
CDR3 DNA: TGCAGCGTTCAGTTAAACTATGGCTACACCTTC
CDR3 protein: CSVQLNYGYTF

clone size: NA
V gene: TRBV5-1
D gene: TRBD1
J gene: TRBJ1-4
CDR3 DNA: TGCGCCAGCAGTCTTGGACAGGGGAAGGGAGAAAAACTGTTTTTT
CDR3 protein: CASSLGQGKGEKLFF

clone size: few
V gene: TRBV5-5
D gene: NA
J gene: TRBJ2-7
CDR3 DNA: TGTGCCAGCAGCTTGGTTGGGGCCGGCTCCTACGAGCAGTACTTC
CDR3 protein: CASSLVGAGSYEQYF

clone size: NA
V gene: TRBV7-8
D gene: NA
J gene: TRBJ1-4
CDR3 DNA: TGTGCCAGCAGCTTAGTTGGGGTTCAGGGTAATGAAAAACTGTTTTTT
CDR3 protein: CASSLVGVQGNEKLFF

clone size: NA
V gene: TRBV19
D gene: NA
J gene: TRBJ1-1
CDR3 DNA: TGTGCCAGTAGTATACCCTCCGGGGGGCTGAACACTGAAGCTTTCTTT
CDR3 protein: CASSIPSGGLNTEAFF

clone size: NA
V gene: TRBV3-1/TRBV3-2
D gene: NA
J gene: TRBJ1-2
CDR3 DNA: TGTGCCAGCAGCCAAGATCCGGGTGACTATGGCTACACCTTC
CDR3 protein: CASSQDPGDYGYTF

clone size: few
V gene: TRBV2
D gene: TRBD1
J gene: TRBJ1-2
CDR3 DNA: TGTGCCAGCAGGGGGCAGGGGGCAACCTTTGGATACACCTTC
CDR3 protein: CASRGQGATFGYTF